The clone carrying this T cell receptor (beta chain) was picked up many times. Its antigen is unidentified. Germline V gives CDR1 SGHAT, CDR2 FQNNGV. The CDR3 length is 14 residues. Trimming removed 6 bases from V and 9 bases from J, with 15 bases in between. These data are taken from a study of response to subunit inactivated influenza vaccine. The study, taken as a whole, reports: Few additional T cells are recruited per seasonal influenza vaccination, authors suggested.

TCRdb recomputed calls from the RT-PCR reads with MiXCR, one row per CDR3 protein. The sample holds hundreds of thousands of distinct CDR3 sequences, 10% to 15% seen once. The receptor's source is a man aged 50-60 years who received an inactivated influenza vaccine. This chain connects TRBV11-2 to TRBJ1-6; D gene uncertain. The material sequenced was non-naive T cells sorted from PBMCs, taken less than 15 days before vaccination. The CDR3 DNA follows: TGTGCCAGCAGACTCCTGCGGACGGGTTCACCCCTCCACTTT. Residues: CASRLLRTGSPLHF.